This T cell receptor beta chain was identified in a study of shared clonotypes between healthy human individuals. Concerning this clone: Its antigen is unknown.

The CDR3 has 18 residues. Unmatched junction bases numbered 4, after V lost 1 base and J lost 1 base. Germline V gives CDR1 MNHNS, CDR2 SASEGT. The repertoire was sequenced with immunoSEQ multiplex PCR; TCRdb's copy has only in-frame clones and lacks some. The sample shows more than 1,200,000 clones, about 98.5% of them seen only once. The study, taken as a whole, reports: A generally larger estimated richness was seen in naive subsets than in memory subsets. Naive CD4 clonotypes overlapped across a handful of donors at around 4.8%. The donor pool, a small one, limited the genetic and exposure-history diversity represented. Non-shared clonotypes had lower generation probabilities than clonotypes shared by all four sorted-subset donors.

Sequencing input: naive CD4+ T cells sorted from blood. As for subset: CD45RA+ positively selected. This chain links TRBV6-1 with TRBJ2-2; 12 bases map to TRBD2. This receptor was identified in a man younger than 40 in good health. The CDR3 region has the DNA TGTGCCAGCAGTGAAGAACTAGCGGGAGGAGGGAACACCGGGGAGCTGTTTTTT. Amino acids: CASSEELAGGGNTGELFF.